Each of the 27 T cell receptor beta chains below was sequenced from the same sample in a study of cytomegalovirus exposure and HLA in healthy donors (dated by TCRdb to about 2017). Libraries were constructed by the immunoSEQ multiplex PCR assay. TCRdb provides this immuneACCESS table in a form limited to in-frame rearrangements. Some clones are lacking; in checked studies, under half of them reflect an unresolved V gene, and why the rest are absent is not known. This sample lists about 74,000 clones; approximately 94% were detected once. Less than 2% of the sample goes to the ten largest clones. Source material: PBMCs. These receptors all come from a young woman in good health and CMV-seropositive.

This rearrangement joins TRBV11-2 to TRBJ1-2, with D unresolved. This CDR3 contains 13 residues. V was trimmed by 0 bases and J by 8 bases, leaving 10 bases between them. In germline, CDR1 is SGHAT, CDR2 FQNNGV. The CDR3 region has the DNA TGTGCCAGCAGCTTAGATCGCCTCGGGGGCTACACCTTC. It codes for CASSLDRLGGYTF.

CDR3 in DNA: TGTGCCAGCAGCCAAGAGGGGCGGGGGGGCCCCGGGGAGCTGTTTTTT. As protein: CASSQEGRGGPGELFF. The rearrangement joins TRBV4-2 to TRBJ2-2, with 9 bases fitting TRBD2. After removal of 0 bases from V and 6 bases from J, the junction contained 5 bases not matched to a gene. This CDR3 is 16 amino acids long. Per germline, CDR1 LGHNA and CDR2 YNFKEQ.

The V call is TRBV27, the J call TRBJ2-2; 9 bases line up with TRBD2. The CDR3 has 15 residues. The germline V gene has CDR1 MNHEY and CDR2 SMNVEV (reference sequence). The J segment lost 4 bases and the V segment lost 2 bases, leaving 2 bases of the junction unmatched. The CDR3 nucleotides are TGTGCCAGCAGTTTAGGCGGGGGGGCCACCGGGGAGCTGTTTTTT. This translates into CASSLGGGATGELFF.

This clone was picked up one time. The chain uses TRBV9 and TRBJ2-2, with a tentative D call TRBD2 (6 bases). The ends were cut back, 5 bases at V and 3 bases at J, with 14 bases in the middle. This CDR3 is built from 15 residues. Germline loops: CDR1 SGDLS, CDR2 YYNGEE. The CDR3 spells CASSPGEMDTGELFF. CDR3 DNA sequence: TGTGCCAGCAGTCCGGGGGAAATGGACACCGGGGAGCTGTTTTTT.

This sequence joins TRBV6-5 and TRBJ2-7; 8 positions match TRBD2. There are 13 residues in the CDR3. Germline V gene sequence: CDR1 MNHEY, CDR2 SVGAGI. This chain's CDR3 is CSSHSGDSYEQYF. In nucleotides, the CDR3 is TGTTCCTCACATAGCGGGGACTCCTACGAGCAGTACTTC.

This clone was seen just once. The chain recombines TRBV6-1 with TRBJ2-2; D remains ambiguous. This CDR3 is 10 amino acids long. V dropped 10 bases and J dropped 5 bases, with 5 bases sitting between them. Germline V gives CDR1 MNHNS, CDR2 SASEGT. DNA for the CDR3: TGTGCCAAACAGACCGGGGAGCTGTTTTTT. Amino acids: CAKQTGELFF.

This chain connects TRBV2 to TRBJ1-3, with TRBD1 matching 10 bases. CDR3 length equals 14 residues. Trimming took 6 bases from V and 7 from J; bases not matched to a gene: 6. Germline V gives CDR1 SNHLY, CDR2 FYNNEI. Here the CDR3 reads CASRTGQGMNTIYF. The CDR3, as DNA: TGTGCCAGCAGGACGGGACAGGGGATGAACACCATATATTTT.

The genes are TRBV6-1 and TRBJ2-5; 14 positions match TRBD2. The DNA end is more similar to TRBJ2-7, so the J call may be wrong. The CDR3 sequence is 18 residues long. Looked up from germline, CDR1 is MNHNS and CDR2 is SASEGT. The CDR3 protein is CASSEWGTSGGPSYEQYF. The CDR3 nucleotides read TGTGCCAGCAGTGAATGGGGGACTAGCGGGGGCCCTTCCTACGAGCAGTACTTC.

The J gene is TRBJ1-2, the V gene TRBV7-9; D gene uncertain. Germline lookup yields CDR1 SEHNR and CDR2 FQNEAQ (reference sequence). Trimming pared 1 base from V and 6 bases from J, leaving 6 bases between. CDR3 length: 12 amino acids. CDR3 sequence reads: CASSLVLDGYTF. The CDR3 region has the DNA TGTGCCAGCAGCTTAGTTCTCGATGGCTACACCTTC.

J is TRBJ1-2 and V is TRBV6-5; TRBD1 agrees at 7 bases. J was trimmed by 0 bases and V by 0 bases; bases with no gene match: 1. Germline V gene lookup returns CDR1 MNHEY and CDR2 SVGAGI. CDR3 length: 15 amino acids. CDR3 residues: CASSYSGQTNYGYTF. Written as DNA, the CDR3 is TGTGCCAGCAGTTACTCGGGACAGACTAACTATGGCTACACCTTC.

The chain combines TRBV19 with TRBJ2-7; unclear D gene. The CDR3 runs to 11 residues. V was shortened by 3 bases and J by 5 bases, with 5 bases between the two germline ends. Germline CDR1 and CDR2: LNHDA and SQIVND (reference sequence). The DNA for the CDR3 is TGTGCCAGTAGTATCGGTAACGAGCAGTACTTC. This translates into CASSIGNEQYF.

This chain uses TRBV30 with TRBJ2-1, with D perhaps matching TRBD1 (5 bases). The CDR3 length is 14 residues. With 1 base removed from V and 6 bases from J, the gap between germline ends came to 13 bases. The V gene's germline CDR1 is GTSNPN and CDR2 SVGIG (reference sequence). The CDR3 DNA follows: TGTGCCTGGAGTGGGGGCGGATCCGGCAATGAGCAGTTCTTC. Residues: CAWSGGGSGNEQFF.

The gene calls are TRBV5-5 and TRBJ2-1; D not resolved. The CDR3 extends over 15 amino acids. Trimming took 0 bases from V and 2 from J, leaving 9 bases between them. Germline-derived CDR1 and CDR2 are SGHKS and YYEKEE (reference sequence). The CDR3 here is CASSLARLTYNEQFF. Here the CDR3 DNA reads TGTGCCAGCAGCTTGGCCCGGTTAACCTACAATGAGCAGTTCTTC.

On this clone: Other DNA sequences within the sample encode an identical CDR3. The chain couples TRBV4-1 to TRBJ1-2; unclear D gene. Germline CDR1 reads MGHRA; CDR2 reads YSYEKL. Trimming stripped 2 bases from V and 2 bases from J, with 18 bases between. The CDR3 consists of 17 residues. CDR3 coding DNA: TGCGCCAGCAGCCAACGTCCTTCCGGAGCGAAAAACTATGGCTACACCTTC. Translating it yields CASSQRPSGAKNYGYTF.

The chain combines TRBV7-8 with TRBJ2-5, with 7 bases lining up with TRBD2. The ends lost 1 base at V and 5 bases at J; junction bases unmatched: 4. The CDR3 totals 14 residues. Germline V lookup: CDR1 SGHVS, CDR2 FQNEAQ. Here the CDR3 reads CASSLEVREETQYF. The CDR3 DNA is TGTGCCAGCAGCTTAGAAGTGCGGGAGGAGACCCAGTACTTC.

J is TRBJ1-1 and V is TRBV4-1; 9 bases are shared with TRBD1. The CDR3 length is 15 residues. CDR1 and CDR2 from the germline V gene are MGHRA and YSYEKL. V lost 3 bases and J lost 5; bases outside the gene matches: 7. CDR3: CASSQGQGLRTEAFF. The CDR3 DNA is TGCGCCAGCAGCCAGGGACAGGGTTTAAGGACTGAAGCTTTCTTT.

The sample holds one count of this clone. The chain links TRBV9 to TRBJ2-3; TRBD2 might be the D (6 bases). Trimming took off 0 bases at V and 3 bases at J, with 17 bases between the two ends. Germline V gene sequence: CDR1 SGDLS, CDR2 YYNGEE. The CDR3 totals 17 residues. The DNA of the CDR3 is TGTGCCAGCAGCGTAGAGCCGTCAGCGGGCCCGACAGATACGCAGTATTTT. Its protein is CASSVEPSAGPTDTQYF.

V usage is TRBV10-2 and J usage is TRBJ2-1, with 9 positions matching TRBD2. The CDR3 contains 14 residues. V lost 1 base and J lost 9; bases outside the gene matches: 4. The germline V gene encodes CDR1 WSHSY and CDR2 SAAADI. CDR3 nucleotides: TGCGCCAGCAGTGAGTTGCGGGAGGGAGGTGAGCAGTTCTTC. Its protein is CASSELREGGEQFF.

The chain has TRBV10-3 and TRBJ2-5; 10 bases are shared with TRBD2. The CDR3 sequence is 15 residues long. The ends lost 6 bases at V and 0 bases at J; junction bases unmatched: 4. Per germline, CDR1 ENHRY and CDR2 SYGVKD. The CDR3 here is CAISRTSGNQETQYF. The CDR3 nucleotides read TGTGCCATCAGCCGGACTAGCGGAAACCAAGAGACCCAGTACTTC.

The CDR3 loop is CSVETVSYEQYF. CDR3 DNA: TGCAGCGTTGAAACAGTCTCCTACGAGCAGTACTTC. This chain links TRBV29-1 with TRBJ2-7; D gene ambiguous. The CDR3 totals 12 residues. With 2 bases removed from V and 0 bases from J, the gap between germline ends came to 5 bases. Germline V CDR1 and CDR2: SQVTM, ANQGSEA.

This chain links TRBV5-8 with TRBJ2-2; no clear D gene. Germline CDR1 SGHTS, CDR2 YDEGEE. This CDR3 is built from 13 residues. Trimming shortened V by 3 bases and J by 7 bases, and 10 bases separated the two germline ends. The CDR3 coding sequence is TGTGCCAGCAGCTATAGATCCTTCGGGGAGCTGTTTTTT. Residues: CASSYRSFGELFF. Using reference TRBV5-8 and TRBJ2-2 for the parts outside the CDR3, the full variable domain is EAGVTQSPTHLIKTRGQQATLRCSPISGHTSVYWYQQALGLGLQFLLWYDEGEERNRGNFPPRFSGRQFPNYSSELNVNALELEDSALYLCASSYRSFGELFFGEGSRLTVL.

CDR3 nucleotides: TGTGCCAGCAGTGAATATACAGGGAGCTACGAGCAGTACTTC. It encodes CASSEYTGSYEQYF. The gene calls are TRBV2 and TRBJ2-7, with TRBD1 as a possible D gene (6 bases). V lost 2 bases and J 3 bases, leaving 11 bases between the germline ends. Germline V gene data show CDR1 as SNHLY and CDR2 as FYNNEI. The CDR3 spans 14 residues.

This chain links TRBV9 with TRBJ1-1; tentative D call: TRBD1 (6 bases). Germline V gene lookup returns CDR1 SGDLS and CDR2 YYNGEE. The CDR3 runs to 13 residues. Trimming stripped 1 base from V and 5 bases from J, with 9 bases between. CDR3 DNA sequence: TGTGCCAGCAGCGTATACGACAGGACTGAAGCTTTCTTT. Translated: CASSVYDRTEAFF. Variable domain in full (rest from reference TRBV9 and TRBJ1-1): DSGVTQTPKHLITATGQRVTLRCSPRSGDLSVYWYQQSLDQGLQFLIQYYNGEERAKGNILERFSAQQFPDLHSELNLSSLELGDSALYFCASSVYDRTEAFFGQGTRLTVV.

As to this clone: The germline gene is not matched at one end of the junction; a read error may be the cause. The DNA for the CDR3 is TGTGCCAGCAGCCTATGGGAGACCTATGGCTACACTTTC. Protein product: CASSLWETYGYTF. The chain is built from TRBV14 and TRBJ1-2, with unresolved D. This CDR3 has 13 amino acids. The germline V gene encodes CDR1 SGHDN and CDR2 FVKESK.

V is TRBV30 and J is TRBJ1-3, with D possibly TRBD1 on 5 matching bases. Trimming pared 3 bases from V and 0 bases from J, leaving 12 bases between. The CDR3 length is 15 residues. Germline CDR1 GTSNPN, CDR2 SVGIG (reference sequence). The CDR3 DNA is TGTGCCTGGAGCGATTACAGGCGCTCTGGAAACACCATATATTTT. This sequence encodes CAWSDYRRSGNTIYF. Supplemented by reference TRBV30 and TRBJ1-3, the full variable domain reads SQTIHQWPATLVQPVGSPLSLECTVEGTSNPNLYWYRQAAGRGLQLLFYSVGIGQISSEVPQNLSASRPQDRQFILSSKKLLLSDSGFYLCAWSDYRRSGNTIYFGEGSWLTVV.

CDR3 sequence: CASSPASGSYEQYF. CDR3 bases: TGTGCCAGCAGTCCCGCTAGCGGATCCTACGAGCAGTACTTC. V gene TRBV9 combines with J gene TRBJ2-7, with TRBD2 matching 7 bases. The CDR3 spans 14 residues. The trim removed 5 bases at V and 1 base at J, leaving 6 bases unmatched. Germline V gives CDR1 SGDLS, CDR2 YYNGEE. The full variable domain, with the rest looked up from reference TRBV9 and TRBJ2-7, is DSGVTQTPKHLITATGQRVTLRCSPRSGDLSVYWYQQSLDQGLQFLIQYYNGEERAKGNILERFSAQQFPDLHSELNLSSLELGDSALYFCASSPASGSYEQYFGPGTRLTVT.

V is TRBV29-1 and J is TRBJ2-3; D possibly corresponds to TRBD2 (6 bases). V lost 4 bases, J lost 6 bases, and 17 bases lay in between. The germline CDR1 and CDR2 sequences are SQVTM and ANQGSEA. The CDR3 spans 14 residues. CDR3 region: CSVVTAGVMDTQYF. CDR3 DNA sequence: TGCAGCGTTGTGACAGCGGGTGTGATGGATACGCAGTATTTT.